A selection of T cell receptor beta chains follows, all from one sample in a study of CD8+ T cells in alopecia areata. This table comes from immunoSEQ multiplex PCR, and its TCRdb copy is limited to in-frame clones, with some not included. This table has 150,000 to 200,000 clones, 50% to 70% appearing once. Sample: CD4+ T cells sorted from blood, taken around week 49, from a patient treated with tofacitinib. All receptors derive from a human donor with alopecia areata. Both conserved end residues are part of each CDR3. D genes are given only for firm matches. Clone size appears in some rows only: once, few, many, or a class for an expanded clone.

TRBJ2-1 | 16 | NA | TRBD2 | TRBV5-1 | TGCGCCAGCAGCTTCGCCGGGCGGGGGAGATACAATGAGCAGTTCTTC | CASSFAGRGRYNEQFF
TRBJ1-1 | 13 | NA | TRBD1 | TRBV19 | TGTGCCAGTAGTTCCAGGGGGCACACTGAAGCTTTCTTT | CASSSRGHTEAFF
TRBJ1-1 | 13 | NA | TRBD1 | TRBV29-1 | TGCAGCGTCTCCGGGACAGGGGTCACTGAAGCTTTCTTT | CSVSGTGVTEAFF
TRBJ2-5 | 15 | NA | NA | TRBV4-3 | TGCGCCAGCAGCCAAGAGTCAGGCGGGACCGGGACCCAGTACTTC | CASSQESGGTGTQYF
TRBJ1-1 | 13 | NA | NA | TRBV15 | TGTGCCACCAGTGGACAATTGGGGACTGAAGCTTTCTTT | CATSGQLGTEAFF
TRBJ2-7 | 12 | few | NA | TRBV6-6 | TGTGCCAGCAGTCCCTTCAAGGGCGAGCAGTACTTC | CASSPFKGEQYF
TRBJ1-5 | 12 | NA | NA | TRBV30 | TGTGCCTCTAGACAAGGGGATCAGCCCCAGCATTTT | CASRQGDQPQHF
TRBJ2-3 | 15 | few | NA | TRBV10-3 | TGTGCCATCAGTGAGTCAACTTCCCCCACAGATACGCAGTATTTT | CAISESTSPTDTQYF
TRBJ1-1 | 11 | few | NA | TRBV20-1 | TGCAGTGCTAGAGAACACCCTTGGGCTTTCTTT | CSAREHPWAFF
TRBJ1-5 | 14 | many | TRBD1 | TRBV2 | TGTGCCAGCAGGTTACAGGGGGCTCGGCAGCCCCAGCATTTT | CASRLQGARQPQHF
TRBJ2-3 | 13 | NA | TRBD1 | TRBV16 | TGTGCCAGCAGCCCTACAGGGGGCGATACGCAGTATTTT | CASSPTGGDTQYF
TRBJ1-6 | 16 | NA | NA | TRBV6-5 | TGTGCCAGCAGTTACGGGGGAGGCTCCTATAATTCACCCCTCCACTTT | CASSYGGGSYNSPLHF
TRBJ1-2 | 13 | NA | NA | TRBV30 | TGTGCCTGGAGTCCAGGAGGGAACTATGGCTACACCTTC | CAWSPGGNYGYTF
TRBJ1-2 | 17 | NA | TRBD1 | TRBV30 | TGTGCCTGGAGACACCTCCGGACAGGCGAAAGAGTTGCGGGCTACACCTTC | CAWRHLRTGERVAGYTF
TRBJ2-4 | 15 | NA | NA | TRBV1 | TGCACCAGCAGCCTCGCTACGGTAATCGGGGCCATTCAGTACTTC | CTSSLATVIGAIQYF
TRBJ1-1 | 13 | NA | NA | TRBV30 | TGTGCCTGGAGGCTACAGGCGGGAACTGAAGCTTTCTTT | CAWRLQAGTEAFF
TRBJ1-2 | 15 | NA | TRBD1 | TRBV2 | TGTGCCAGCAGTGAACCGATGGGACAGCCCTATGGCTACACCTTC | CASSEPMGQPYGYTF
TRBJ2-5 | 13 | NA | TRBD1 | TRBV15 | TGTGCCACCGGGACAGGCGAGAAAGAGACCCAGTACTTC | CATGTGEKETQYF
TRBJ1-2 | 14 | NA | NA | TRBV7-9 | TGTGCCAGCAGCTTAGAAGTGTGGGACTATGGCTACACCTTC | CASSLEVWDYGYTF
TRBJ1-6 | 14 | NA | NA | TRBV2 | TGTGCCAGCAGTGTTTGGCAGGATAATTCACCCCTCCACTTT | CASSVWQDNSPLHF
TRBJ2-7 | 12 | many | TRBD1 | TRBV14 | TGTGCCAGCAGAGGGACAGGGGGCGAGCAGTACTTC | CASRGTGGEQYF
TRBJ1-1 | 14 | once | NA | TRBV5-6 | TGTGCCAGCAGCTTGTACGGACCGAACACTGAAGCTTTCTTT | CASSLYGPNTEAFF
TRBJ2-5 | 15 | NA | NA | TRBV30 | TGTGCCTGGAGCCCCAGTGGAGTTCTCCGAGAGACCCAGTACTTC | CAWSPSGVLRETQYF
TRBJ2-1 | 17 | NA | NA | TRBV5-6 | TGTGCCAGCAGCTTGGTGGGCAGGTCGGACTCCTACAATGAGCAGTTCTTC | CASSLVGRSDSYNEQFF
TRBJ1-2 | 12 | NA | NA | TRBV30 | TGTGCCTGGAGTGTTCAGAATGTTGGCTACACCTTC | CAWSVQNVGYTF
TRBJ2-1 | 14 | NA | NA | TRBV5-1 | TGCGCCAGCAGCTCCGAGGATATTTACAATGAGCAGTTCTTC | CASSSEDIYNEQFF
TRBJ1-2 | 14 | NA | NA | TRBV5-6 | TGTGCCAGCAGCCCCCCTCAGGGAGGCTATGGCTACACCTTC | CASSPPQGGYGYTF